The source of this T cell receptor beta chain is a study of CD8+ T cells in alopecia areata. Study information: Treated patients took oral tofacitinib at 5 to 10 mg twice daily. For 6 to 18 months, tofacitinib was taken, and 6 months off drug followed. Notes on the study in general: Although TCR sharing was seen in mice, sharing across patients was less clear, possibly for HLA-related reasons.

Germline V gives CDR1 MGHRA, CDR2 YSYEKL. V was shortened by 3 bases and J by 0 bases, with 12 bases between the two germline ends. The CDR3 runs to 16 residues. A word on this clone: Its antigen is unknown.

RNA was isolated and reverse transcribed to cDNA, the sequencing template. Sequencing was performed with immunoSEQ multiplex PCR; in TCRdb, only in-frame clones are kept and a portion is missing. The repertoire includes 150,000 or so clones, about 87% of them detected once, and about 15% sits in the top ten. This clonotype was obtained from a human donor with alopecia areata. This rearrangement joins TRBV4-1 to TRBJ1-3; the D gene is possibly TRBD1 (5 bases). Sample: CD8+ T cells sorted from blood, taken at week 0. The CDR3 DNA follows: TGCGCCAGCAGCCAGGGGGTGCAGAACTCTGGAAACACCATATATTTT. Translated: CASSQGVQNSGNTIYF.